This T cell receptor (beta chain) was sequenced during a study of T-cell memory formation after mild COVID-19. For the study at large: TCR clustering was largely donor specific. Study outcomes and limitations: Clones that got smaller from day 15 to 85 had even CD4/CD8, while clones growing later tipped toward CD4+.

A 5'RACE reaction primed in the constant segment made cDNA libraries of TCR alpha and TCR beta, and these carried sample barcodes and UMIs. TCRdb fed the 5' RACE reads into MiXCR, producing one record per CDR3 protein. Among hundreds of thousands of distinct CDR3 sequences listed, 16% were seen once. This clonotype was counted between two and nine times. Its antigen is undetermined. Germline V gene data show CDR1 as DFQATT and CDR2 as SNEGSKA (reference sequence). The CDR3 contains 14 residues. V was clipped by 5 bases and J by 0 bases, with 13 bases between them. Input material: PBMCs or a T cell subset sorted from them (not recorded which). The V and J genes are TRBV20-1 and TRBJ1-1; possibly TRBD1 for D (6 bases). This sequence was found in a young man who had mild COVID-19 (a few samples of this study predate the infection). Cell type and time point are not known. In DNA form, the CDR3 reads TGCAGTGCTTCATCGGCAGGGGTGAACACTGAAGCTTTCTTT. Its translation is CSASSAGVNTEAFF.